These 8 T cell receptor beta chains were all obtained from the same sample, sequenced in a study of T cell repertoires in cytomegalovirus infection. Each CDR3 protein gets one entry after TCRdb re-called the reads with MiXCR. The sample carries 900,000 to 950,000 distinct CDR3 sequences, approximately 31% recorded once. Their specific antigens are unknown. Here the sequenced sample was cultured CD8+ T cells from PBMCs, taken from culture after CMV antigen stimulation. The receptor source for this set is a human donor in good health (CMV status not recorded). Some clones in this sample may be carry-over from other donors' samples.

The CDR3 DNA sequence: TGTGCCAGCGGTCCCCCAGTTTATTCTAATGAAAAACTGTTTTTT. Residues: CASGPPVYSNEKLFF. V is TRBV27 and J is TRBJ1-4; D is ambiguous. Germline lookup yields CDR1 MNHEY and CDR2 SMNVEV (reference sequence). The CDR3 totals 15 residues. V was shortened by 8 bases and J by 3 bases, with 16 bases between the two germline ends. The full variable domain, with the rest looked up from reference TRBV27 and TRBJ1-4, is EAQVTQNPRYLITVTGKKLTVTCSQNMNHEYMSWYRQDPGLGLRQIYYSMNVEVTDKGDVPEGYKVSRKEKRNFPLILESPSPNQTSLYFCASGPPVYSNEKLFFGSGTQLSVL.

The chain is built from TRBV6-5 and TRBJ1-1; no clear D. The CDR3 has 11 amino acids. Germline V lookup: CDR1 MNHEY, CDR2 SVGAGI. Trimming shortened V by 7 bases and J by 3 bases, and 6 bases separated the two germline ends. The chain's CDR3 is CASKSYTEAFF. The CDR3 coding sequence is TGTGCCAGCAAAAGTTACACTGAAGCTTTCTTT.

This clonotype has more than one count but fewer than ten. The CDR3 nucleotides read TGCAGTGCTAGAGATCCCCCCGCCGAGGGCCGCAATTTTAATTCACCCCTCCACTTT. Protein sequence: CSARDPPAEGRNFNSPLHF. J is TRBJ1-6 and V is TRBV20-1; D gene uncertain. This CDR3 contains 19 residues. Trimming removed 0 bases from V and 6 bases from J, with 24 bases in between. Germline V gene lookup returns CDR1 DFQATT and CDR2 SNEGSKA (reference sequence).

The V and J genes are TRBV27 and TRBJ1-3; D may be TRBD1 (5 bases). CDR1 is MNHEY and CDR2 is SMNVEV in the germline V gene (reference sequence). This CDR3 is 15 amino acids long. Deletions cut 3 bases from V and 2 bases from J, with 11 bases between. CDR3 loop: CASSLSDSPGNTIYF. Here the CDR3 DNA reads TGTGCCAGCAGTTTGTCAGACAGTCCTGGAAACACCATATATTTT.

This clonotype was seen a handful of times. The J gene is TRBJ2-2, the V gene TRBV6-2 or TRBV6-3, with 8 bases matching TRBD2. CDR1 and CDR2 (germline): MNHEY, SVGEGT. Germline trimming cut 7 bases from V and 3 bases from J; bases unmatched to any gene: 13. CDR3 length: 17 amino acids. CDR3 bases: TGTGCCAGCACCTACTTCGGAGCGGGGGAGTACACCGGGGAGCTGTTTTTT. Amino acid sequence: CASTYFGAGEYTGELFF.

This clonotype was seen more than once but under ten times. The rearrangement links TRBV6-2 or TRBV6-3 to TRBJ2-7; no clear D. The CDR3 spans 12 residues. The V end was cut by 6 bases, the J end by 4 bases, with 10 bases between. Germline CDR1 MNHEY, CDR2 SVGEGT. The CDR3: CASSRGLYEQYV. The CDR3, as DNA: TGTGCCAGCAGCCGCGGCCTTTACGAGCAGTACGTC.

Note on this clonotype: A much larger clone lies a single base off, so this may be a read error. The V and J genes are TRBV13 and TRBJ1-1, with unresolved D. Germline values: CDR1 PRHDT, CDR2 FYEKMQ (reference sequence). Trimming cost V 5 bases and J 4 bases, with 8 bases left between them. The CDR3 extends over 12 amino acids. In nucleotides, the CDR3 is TGTGCCAGCAGCCGATGGGGCACTGAAGCTTTCTTT. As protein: CASSRWGTEAFF.

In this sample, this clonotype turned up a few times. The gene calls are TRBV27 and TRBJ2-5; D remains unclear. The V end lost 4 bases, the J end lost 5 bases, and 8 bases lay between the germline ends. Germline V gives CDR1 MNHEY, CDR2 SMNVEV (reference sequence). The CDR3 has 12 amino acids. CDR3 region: CASSSSMETQYF. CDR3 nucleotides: TGTGCCAGCAGTTCCTCTATGGAGACCCAGTACTTC.